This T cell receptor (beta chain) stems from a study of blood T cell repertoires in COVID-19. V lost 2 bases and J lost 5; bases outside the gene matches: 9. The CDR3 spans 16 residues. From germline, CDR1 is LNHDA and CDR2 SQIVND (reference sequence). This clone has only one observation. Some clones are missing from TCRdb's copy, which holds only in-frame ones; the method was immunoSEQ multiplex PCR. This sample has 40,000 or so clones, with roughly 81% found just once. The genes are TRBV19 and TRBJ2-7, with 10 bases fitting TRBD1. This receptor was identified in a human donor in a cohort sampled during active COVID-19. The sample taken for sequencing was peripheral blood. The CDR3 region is CASSIQPGQGPNEQYF. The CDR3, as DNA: TGTGCCAGTAGTATACAACCGGGACAGGGGCCCAACGAGCAGTACTTC.